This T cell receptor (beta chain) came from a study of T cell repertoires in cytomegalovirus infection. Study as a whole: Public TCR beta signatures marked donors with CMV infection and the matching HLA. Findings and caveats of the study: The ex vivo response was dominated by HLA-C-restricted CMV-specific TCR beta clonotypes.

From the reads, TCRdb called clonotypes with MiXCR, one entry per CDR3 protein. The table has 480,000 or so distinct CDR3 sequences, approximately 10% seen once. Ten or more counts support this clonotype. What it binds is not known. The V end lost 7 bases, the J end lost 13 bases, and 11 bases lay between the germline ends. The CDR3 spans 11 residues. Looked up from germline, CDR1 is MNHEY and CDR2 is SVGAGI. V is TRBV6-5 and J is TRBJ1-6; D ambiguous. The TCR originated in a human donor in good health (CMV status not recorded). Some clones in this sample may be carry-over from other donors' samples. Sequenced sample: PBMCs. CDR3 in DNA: TGTGCCAGCACCAGATCTGGGCCCCTCCACTTT. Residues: CASTRSGPLHF.